The 13 T cell receptor beta chains presented below share a single source sample, sequenced in a study of T cell responses to AZD1222 COVID-19 vaccine. Sequencing used immunoSEQ multiplex PCR; TCRdb keeps in-frame clones, though not all of them. There are some 110,000 clones in the sample; 88% occur only once, and less than 4% lies in the top ten. The material sequenced was peripheral blood, taken 28 days after the second AZD1222 dose. Source of these receptors: an adult who received the AZD1222 COVID-19 vaccine.

The chain recombines TRBV6-5 with TRBJ2-1; D is uncertain. The CDR3 totals 14 residues. CDR1 is MNHEY and CDR2 is SVGAGI in the germline V gene. V lost 6 bases and J 5 bases, leaving 14 bases between the germline ends. The CDR3 sequence: CASRPRWADNEQFF. CDR3 in DNA: TGTGCCAGCAGACCTCGGTGGGCCGACAATGAGCAGTTCTTC.

The CDR3 sequence is CASAPYLAGAYNEQFF. CDR3 coding DNA: TGTGCCAGCGCACCTTACCTAGCGGGGGCCTACAATGAGCAGTTCTTC. The chain employs TRBV9 and TRBJ2-1; 10 positions agree with TRBD2. Trimming took 7 bases from V and 2 from J; bases not matched to a gene: 9. The CDR3 is made up of 16 amino acids. Germline CDR1 reads SGDLS; CDR2 reads YYNGEE. Variable domain in full (rest from reference TRBV9 and TRBJ2-1): DSGVTQTPKHLITATGQRVTLRCSPRSGDLSVYWYQQSLDQGLQFLIQYYNGEERAKGNILERFSAQQFPDLHSELNLSSLELGDSALYFCASAPYLAGAYNEQFFGPGTRLTVL.

The J gene is TRBJ1-5, the V gene TRBV5-6; D gene unclear. Deletions cut 2 bases from V and 0 bases from J, with 9 bases between. The V gene's germline CDR1 is SGHDT and CDR2 YYEEEE. The CDR3 extends over 15 amino acids. DNA for the CDR3: TGTGCCAGCAGCTTAAAGGGATATAGCAATCAGCCCCAGCATTTT. It encodes CASSLKGYSNQPQHF.

This chain uses TRBV2 with TRBJ2-2; D is possibly TRBD1 (7 bases). Germline loops: CDR1 SNHLY, CDR2 FYNNEI. CDR3 length: 14 amino acids. V lost 8 bases, J lost 0 bases, and 10 bases lay in between. The CDR3 region is CASLRGANTGELFF. In DNA form, the CDR3 reads TGTGCCAGCCTCAGGGGGGCGAACACCGGGGAGCTGTTTTTT.

CDR3: CASSQLNRGRFNYGYTF. DNA of the CDR3: TGTGCCAGCAGCCAGCTGAACAGGGGGCGGTTTAACTATGGCTACACCTTC. The chain links TRBV14 to TRBJ1-2; 9 positions agree with TRBD1. Germline CDR1 and CDR2: SGHDN and FVKESK. J gave up 1 base and V 3 bases, and 9 bases lay outside the gene matches. The CDR3 runs 17 residues. The complete variable domain, with remaining parts taken from reference TRBV14 and TRBJ1-2, reads EAGVTQFPSHSVIEKGQTVTLRCDPISGHDNLYWYRRVMGKEIKFLLHFVKESKQDESGMPNNRFLAERTGGTYSTLKVQPAELEDSGVYFCASSQLNRGRFNYGYTFGSGTRLTVV.

This chain uses TRBV29-1 with TRBJ2-6, with D uncertain. Trimming took 0 bases from V and 4 from J, leaving 4 bases between them. CDR1 is SQVTM, CDR2 ANQGSEA, per germline. This CDR3 has 13 residues. The CDR3 protein is CSVEEDGANVLTF. The CDR3 coding sequence is TGCAGCGTTGAAGAGGACGGGGCCAACGTCCTGACTTTC.

This chain links TRBV6-5 with TRBJ1-2, with TRBD1 matching over 7 bases. CDR1 and CDR2 (germline): MNHEY, SVGAGI. The V and J ends lost 4 bases and 7 bases, in that order; junction bases with no gene match: 3. The CDR3 consists of 12 residues. The CDR3 sequence is CASSSGQPGYTF. DNA for the CDR3: TGTGCCAGCAGTTCGGGACAGCCTGGCTACACCTTC.

V gene TRBV7-6 combines with J gene TRBJ2-5; tentatively, D is TRBD1 or TRBD2 (6 bases each). The CDR3 is made up of 19 amino acids. V was pared by 1 base and J by 1 base, with 22 bases between. From germline, CDR1 is SGHVS and CDR2 FNYEAQ. The CDR3 bases are TGTGCCAGCAGCTTAGGAGGGGCTGTTTTCGAGGGGGGCCAAGAGACCCAGTACTTC. Its protein is CASSLGGAVFEGGQETQYF.

The chain carries TRBV7-3 and TRBJ1-2; 9 bases agree with TRBD1. J was trimmed by 7 bases and V by 5 bases; bases with no gene match: 8. The CDR3 totals 14 residues. Germline loops: CDR1 SGHTA, CDR2 FQGTGA. In nucleotides, the CDR3 is TGTGCCAGCAGCCGAACAGGGGGCGGGGGTGGCTACACCTTC. It specifies CASSRTGGGGGYTF. The complete variable domain, with remaining parts taken from reference TRBV7-3 and TRBJ1-2, reads GAGVSQTPSNKVTEKGKYVELRCDPISGHTALYWYRQSLGQGPEFLIYFQGTGAADDSGLPNDRFFAVRPEGSVSTLKIQRTERGDSAVYLCASSRTGGGGGYTFGSGTRLTVV.

Here the CDR3 reads CATSRAWGGRVGGYTF. The CDR3, as DNA: TGTGCCACCAGCAGAGCTTGGGGCGGCAGGGTGGGCGGCTACACCTTC. This rearrangement joins TRBV15 to TRBJ1-2; tentative D call: TRBD1 (5 bases). The CDR3 contains 16 residues. V was shortened by 1 base and J by 8 bases, with 20 bases between the two germline ends. Germline CDR1 reads LNHNV; CDR2 reads YYDKDF (reference sequence).

This clone was recorded a few times. The gene calls are TRBV3-1 (or the pseudogene TRBV3-2) and TRBJ2-1, with D possibly being TRBD2 (5 bases). CDR1 and CDR2 from the germline V gene are LGHDT and YNNKEL (reference sequence). This CDR3 is built from 15 residues. V lost 1 base and J 1 base, leaving 8 bases between the germline ends. CDR3 bases: TGTGCCAGCAGCCAAGGACTAAGGTCCTACAATGAGCAGTTCTTC. This encodes CASSQGLRSYNEQFF.

V and J are TRBV5-1 and TRBJ1-6; weak D call: TRBD1 (5 bases). Germline values: CDR1 SGHRS, CDR2 YFSETQ. The CDR3 loop spans 14 amino acids. Between the trimmed V and J ends, which lost 0 bases and 7 bases, there was a span of 8 bases. CDR3 DNA sequence: TGCGCCAGCAGCTTGGTTGCAGGGAATTCACCCCTCCACTTT. This gives the protein CASSLVAGNSPLHF.

This clone has only one observation. This sequence joins TRBV9 and TRBJ2-2; D tentatively fits TRBD1 or TRBD2 (5 bases each). V shed 0 bases and J shed 0 bases, with 9 bases lying between them. The CDR3 spans 16 residues. Germline V CDR1 and CDR2: SGDLS, YYNGEE. CDR3 in DNA: TGTGCCAGCAGCGTAGGGGGACGTACGAACACCGGGGAGCTGTTTTTT. Translating it yields CASSVGGRTNTGELFF.